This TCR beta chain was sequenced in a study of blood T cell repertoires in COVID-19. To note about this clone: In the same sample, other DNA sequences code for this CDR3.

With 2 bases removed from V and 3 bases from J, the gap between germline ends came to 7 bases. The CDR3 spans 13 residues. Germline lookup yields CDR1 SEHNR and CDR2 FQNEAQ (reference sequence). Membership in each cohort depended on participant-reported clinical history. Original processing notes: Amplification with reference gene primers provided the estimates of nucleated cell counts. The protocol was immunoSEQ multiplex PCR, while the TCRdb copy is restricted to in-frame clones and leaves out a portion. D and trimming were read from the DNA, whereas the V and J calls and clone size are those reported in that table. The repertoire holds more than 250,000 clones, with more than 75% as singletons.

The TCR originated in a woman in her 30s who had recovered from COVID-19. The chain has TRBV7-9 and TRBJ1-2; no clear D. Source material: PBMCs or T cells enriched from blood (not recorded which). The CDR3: CASSLTGDYGYTF. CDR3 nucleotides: TGTGCCAGCAGCTTAACGGGAGACTATGGCTACACCTTC.